Following are 18 T cell receptor beta chains from one sample sequenced in a study of blood T cell repertoires in COVID-19. The method was immunoSEQ multiplex PCR; TCRdb's version includes in-frame clones alone and lacks a portion of them. Of about 270,000 clones listed, roughly nine tenths are singletons. The sequenced sample was peripheral blood. The source is a man between 60 and 75 years old who had recovered from COVID-19.

The V and J genes are TRBV5-8 and TRBJ2-3, with TRBD1 matching 8 bases. Germline trimming cut 5 bases from V and 4 bases from J; bases unmatched to any gene: 6. Germline CDR1 SGHTS, CDR2 YDEGEE. The CDR3 has 14 residues. CDR3 bases: TGTGCCAGCAGGTACGACAGGGGTTCAGATACGCAGTATTTT. Residues: CASRYDRGSDTQYF. Based on the CDR3 plus reference TRBV5-8 and TRBJ2-3, the full variable domain is EAGVTQSPTHLIKTRGQQATLRCSPISGHTSVYWYQQALGLGLQFLLWYDEGEERNRGNFPPRFSGRQFPNYSSELNVNALELEDSALYLCASRYDRGSDTQYFGPGTRLTVL.

The rearrangement uses TRBV5-4 and TRBJ2-4, with D possibly TRBD2 on 5 matching bases. Trimming shortened V by 0 bases and J by 4 bases, and 11 bases separated the two germline ends. This CDR3 contains 15 residues. From germline, CDR1 is SGHNT and CDR2 YYREEE (reference sequence). The CDR3 DNA reads TGTGCCAGCAGCTTGGCCGGGGTAGGGAAAAACATTCAGTACTTC. This encodes CASSLAGVGKNIQYF. Full variable domain (outside the CDR3, taken from reference TRBV5-4 and TRBJ2-4): ETGVTQSPTHLIKTRGQQVTLRCSSQSGHNTVSWYQQALGQGPQFIFQYYREEENGRGNFPPRFSGLQFPNYSSELNVNALELDDSALYLCASSLAGVGKNIQYFGAGTRLSVL.

J is TRBJ2-7 and V is TRBV7-8; the match to TRBD1 covers 10 bases. V shed 2 bases and J 2 bases; nucleotides not matched to a gene: 12. The CDR3 runs to 18 residues. Germline assignment: CDR1 SGHVS and CDR2 FQNEAQ. The CDR3 DNA sequence: TGTGCCAGCAGCTTAAAGGCCCCGGGACAGGGGCTCACCTACGAGCAGTACTTC. Encoded protein: CASSLKAPGQGLTYEQYF.

As DNA, the CDR3 is TGTGCCAGCTCACCACCAGGACAGGTGGTTAGGGACGAGCAGTACTTC. This codes for CASSPPGQVVRDEQYF. The V gene is TRBV18, the J gene TRBJ2-7; 7 nucleotides line up with TRBD1. After removal of 0 bases from V and 5 bases from J, the junction contained 10 bases not matched to a gene. The CDR3 is 16 residues long. The germline V gene has CDR1 KGHSH and CDR2 LQKENI.

This chain connects TRBV4-2 to TRBJ2-2; D remains ambiguous. Germline assignment: CDR1 LGHNA and CDR2 YNFKEQ. Between the trimmed V and J ends, which lost 1 base and 3 bases, there was a span of 12 bases. This CDR3 region has 16 residues. In nucleotides, the CDR3 is TGTGCCAGCAGCCAAGGTCTTATGCAGTACACCGGGGAGCTGTTTTTT. Its translation is CASSQGLMQYTGELFF.

The CDR3 reads CASSLVRGGEAFF. In DNA, the CDR3 is TGTGCCAGCAGTTTAGTTCGTGGGGGGGAAGCTTTCTTT. V gene TRBV12-3 or TRBV12-4 combines with J gene TRBJ1-1; D might be TRBD1 (5 bases). Between the trimmed V and J ends, which lost 1 base and 8 bases, there was a span of 11 bases. This CDR3 is 13 amino acids long.

The CDR3: CATSRAPGHNYNEQFF. CDR3 nucleotide sequence: TGTGCCACCAGCAGAGCTCCGGGACACAACTACAATGAGCAGTTCTTC. This chain uses TRBV15 with TRBJ2-1; D perhaps matches TRBD1 (6 bases). This CDR3 is built from 16 residues. The V gene lost 1 base and the J gene lost 3 bases, with 13 bases spanning the gap. Germline lookup yields CDR1 LNHNV and CDR2 YYDKDF (reference sequence).

V gene TRBV9 combines with J gene TRBJ1-3; D is ambiguous. V was shortened by 0 bases and J by 2 bases, with 9 bases between the two germline ends. The CDR3 covers 15 residues. CDR1 and CDR2 from the germline V gene are SGDLS and YYNGEE. CDR3 sequence: CASSVGGKAGNTIYF. As DNA, the CDR3 is TGTGCCAGCAGCGTAGGCGGGAAGGCTGGAAACACCATATATTTT.

The chain combines TRBV13 with TRBJ2-3; D remains ambiguous. The germline CDR1 and CDR2 sequences are PRHDT and FYEKMQ (reference sequence). V was pared by 1 base and J by 0 bases, with 5 bases between. This CDR3 is built from 14 residues. CDR3 residues: CASSLATSTDTQYF. In DNA form, the CDR3 reads TGTGCCAGCAGCTTAGCCACTAGCACAGATACGCAGTATTTT.

The V and J genes are TRBV19 and TRBJ2-3; 10 bases line up with TRBD2. There are 15 residues in the CDR3. Germline CDR1 LNHDA, CDR2 SQIVND (reference sequence). V trimming: 4 bases; J trimming: 2 bases; junction bases outside the gene matches: 3. The CDR3 sequence is CASSKAGGNTDTQYF. CDR3 nucleotide sequence: TGTGCCAGTAGTAAAGCGGGGGGGAACACAGATACGCAGTATTTT.

This clone was seen just once. The V call is TRBV27, the J call TRBJ1-1, with TRBD1 matching over 9 bases. Germline V gives CDR1 MNHEY, CDR2 SMNVEV (reference sequence). V lost 8 bases to trimming and J lost 0 bases; unmatched junction nucleotides: 7. The CDR3 is 15 amino acids. CDR3 residues: CASRTQGAMNTEAFF. DNA of the CDR3: TGTGCCAGCCGTACACAGGGGGCGATGAACACTGAAGCTTTCTTT.

As regards this clone: Different DNA sequences within this sample yield the same CDR3. The gene calls are TRBV19 and TRBJ1-3; D possibly corresponds to TRBD1 (5 bases). Germline CDR1 LNHDA, CDR2 SQIVND (reference sequence). This CDR3 contains 14 residues. V gave up 5 bases and J gave up 2 bases, with 10 bases separating them. The CDR3 protein is CASSAQGAGNTIYF. CDR3 sequence (DNA): TGTGCCAGTAGTGCCCAAGGGGCTGGAAACACCATATATTTT.

The gene calls are TRBV4-2 and TRBJ2-7; D possibly corresponds to TRBD2 (6 bases). The CDR3 extends over 15 amino acids. Per the germline V gene, CDR1 is LGHNA and CDR2 is YNFKEQ. Trimming took 4 bases from V and 0 from J, leaving 13 bases between them. CDR3 in DNA: TGTGCCAGCAGCCCCCGTGCGGGACTCTCCTACGAGCAGTACTTC. Protein product: CASSPRAGLSYEQYF.

The V and J genes are TRBV2 and TRBJ1-1; D unclear. Germline CDR1 SNHLY, CDR2 FYNNEI. Trimming removed 3 bases from V and 0 bases from J, with 8 bases in between. CDR3 length: 14 residues. CDR3 sequence (DNA): TGTGCCAGCAGTGAGGAGGCCTTGAACACTGAAGCTTTCTTT. Its translation: CASSEEALNTEAFF.

The chain recombines TRBV18 with TRBJ2-2, with D perhaps TRBD1 (6 bases). Germline CDR1 reads KGHSH; CDR2 reads LQKENI. V was clipped by 4 bases and J by 7 bases, with 19 bases between them. This CDR3 has 16 amino acids. CDR3 region: CASSREITGSNGELFF. The CDR3 DNA reads as TGTGCCAGCTCACGCGAAATTACAGGGAGTAACGGGGAGCTGTTTTTT.

This rearrangement joins TRBV5-1 to TRBJ2-3, with TRBD2 matching 9 bases. Trimming removed 2 bases from V and 3 bases from J; junction bases left unmatched: 13. The CDR3 contains 18 residues. Germline CDR1 and CDR2: SGHRS and YFSETQ. Here the CDR3 DNA reads TGCGCCAGCAGCTTCGGTTTTGGTAGCGGGGGAGAGACAGATACGCAGTATTTT. This codes for CASSFGFGSGGETDTQYF.

This clone is a singleton in its sample. The chain is built from TRBV15 and TRBJ1-5; no clear D gene. The V gene lost 0 bases and the J gene lost 0 bases, with 3 bases spanning the gap. CDR1 LNHNV and CDR2 YYDKDF come from the germline V gene (reference sequence). The CDR3 length is 14 residues. CDR3: CATSRDISNQPQHF. Here the CDR3 DNA reads TGTGCCACCAGCAGAGATATTAGCAATCAGCCCCAGCATTTT.

CDR3 sequence (DNA): TGTGCCAGCAGTGGACAGGGTTTTTTTGGCTACACCTTC. It yields the protein CASSGQGFFGYTF. The chain is built from TRBV12-3 or TRBV12-4 and TRBJ1-2; 8 bases map to TRBD1. Trimming took 5 bases from V and 7 from J; bases not matched to a gene: 6. CDR3 length: 13 residues.